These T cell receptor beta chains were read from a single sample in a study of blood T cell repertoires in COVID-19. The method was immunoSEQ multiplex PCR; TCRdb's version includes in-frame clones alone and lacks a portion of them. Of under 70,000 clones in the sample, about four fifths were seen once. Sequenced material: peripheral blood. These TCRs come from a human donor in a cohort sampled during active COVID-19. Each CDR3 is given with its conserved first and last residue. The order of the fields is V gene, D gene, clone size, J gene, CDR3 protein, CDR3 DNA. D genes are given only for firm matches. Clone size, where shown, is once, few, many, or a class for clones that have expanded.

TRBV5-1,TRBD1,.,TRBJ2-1,CASSSGQPNPYNEQFF,TGCGCCAGCAGCTCGGGACAGCCTAACCCCTACAATGAGCAGTTCTTC
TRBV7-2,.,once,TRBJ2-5,CASSLGLQETQYF,TGTGCCAGCAGCCTGGGACTCCAAGAGACCCAGTACTTC
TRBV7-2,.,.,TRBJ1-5,CASSLGQDSNQPQHF,TGTGCCAGCAGCTTAGGACAGGATAGCAATCAGCCCCAGCATTTT
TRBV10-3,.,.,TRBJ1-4,CAIGPGHSNEKLFF,TGTGCCATCGGTCCAGGACACAGTAATGAAAAACTGTTTTTT
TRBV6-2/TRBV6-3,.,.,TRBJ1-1,CASSNSRWRNTEAFF,TGTGCCAGCAGTAACTCCCGGTGGAGGAACACTGAAGCTTTCTTT
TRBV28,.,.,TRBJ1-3,CASSLRSWAALSGNTIYF,TGTGCCAGCAGTTTGCGCAGCTGGGCAGCACTCTCTGGAAACACCATATATTTT
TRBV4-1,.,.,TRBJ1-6,CASSQLRNSPLHF,TGCGCCAGCAGCCAATTGCGGAATTCACCCCTCCACTTT
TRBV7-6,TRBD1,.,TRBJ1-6,CASSLGGTGVNNSPLHF,TGTGCCAGCAGCTTAGGTGGGACAGGGGTGAATAATTCACCCCTCCACTTT
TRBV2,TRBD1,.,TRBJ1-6,CASSGNGQGYNSPLHF,TGTGCCAGCAGTGGTAACGGACAGGGGTATAATTCACCCCTCCACTTT
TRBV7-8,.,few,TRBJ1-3,CASSASSGNTIYF,TGTGCCAGCAGCGCTAGCTCTGGAAACACCATATATTTT
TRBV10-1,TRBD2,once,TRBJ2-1,CASSEYLAGSYNEQFF,TGCGCCAGCAGTGAGTACCTAGCGGGATCTTACAATGAGCAGTTCTTC
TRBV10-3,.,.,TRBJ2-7,CAISVGGDEQYF,TGTGCCATCAGTGTGGGGGGAGACGAGCAGTACTTC
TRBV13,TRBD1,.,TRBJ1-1,CASSLDGTGLANTEAFF,TGTGCCAGCAGCTTAGACGGGACAGGGTTGGCGAACACTGAAGCTTTCTTT
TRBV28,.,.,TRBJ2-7,CASSLQGVYEQYF,TGTGCCAGCAGTTTACAGGGTGTCTACGAGCAGTACTTC
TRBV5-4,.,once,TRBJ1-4,CASSPTGATNEKLFF,TGTGCCAGCAGCCCTACCGGGGCAACTAATGAAAAACTGTTTTTT
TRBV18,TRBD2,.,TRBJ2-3,CASSPRASGTDTQYF,TGTGCCAGCTCACCACGGGCTAGCGGGACAGATACGCAGTATTTT
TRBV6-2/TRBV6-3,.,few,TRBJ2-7,CASSLVADLGQYF,TGTGCCAGCAGTTTGGTAGCGGACCTCGGGCAGTACTTC
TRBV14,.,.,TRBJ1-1,CASSRGGVRTEAFF,TGTGCCAGCAGCCGCGGGGGCGTGAGGACTGAAGCTTTCTTT
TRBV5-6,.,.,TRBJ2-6,CASSLYGSSGANVLTF,TGTGCCAGCAGCTTGTATGGTAGCTCTGGGGCCAACGTCCTGACTTTC
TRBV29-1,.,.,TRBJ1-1,CSVKLNSNTEAFF,TGCAGCGTGAAACTAAACTCGAACACTGAAGCTTTCTTT
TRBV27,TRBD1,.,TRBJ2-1,CASSPTPGQGGYNEQFF,TGTGCCAGCAGTCCCACCCCCGGACAGGGGGGCTACAATGAGCAGTTCTTC
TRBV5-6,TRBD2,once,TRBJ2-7,CASSLRSGRTPREQYF,TGTGCCAGCAGCCTCCGGAGCGGGAGAACCCCGCGGGAGCAGTACTTC
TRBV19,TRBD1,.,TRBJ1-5,CASSTTGGNQPQHF,TGTGCCAGTAGTACCACAGGGGGGAATCAGCCCCAGCATTTT
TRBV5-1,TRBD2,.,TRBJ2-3,CASSAGGLGTDTQYF,TGCGCCAGCAGCGCGGGGGGACTAGGCACAGATACGCAGTATTTT
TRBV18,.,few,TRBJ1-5,CASSPSQGGNQPQHF,TGTGCCAGCTCACCATCACAGGGAGGCAATCAGCCCCAGCATTTT
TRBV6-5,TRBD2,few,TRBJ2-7,CASRGGRGTYEQYF,TGTGCCAGTCGGGGCGGGAGGGGGACCTACGAGCAGTACTTC